This entry describes one TCR beta chain. This entry is derived from a study of regulatory T cells in long-lasting Graves disease. Time point reported: newly diagnosed GD, antithyroid drugs for less than 3 months. With RNA extracted from PBMCs as input, the TCR library was made. Arm-PCR with iRepertoire HTBI primers amplified the CDR3 regions for these TCR beta libraries. MiXCR, applied by TCRdb to the multiplex PCR reads, yields one record per CDR3 protein. The top ten hold 20% to 25% of the sample, which has 420,000 or so distinct CDR3 sequences, roughly 15% seen once. The V segment lost 3 bases and the J segment 2 bases; nucleotides outside the gene matches: 7. This CDR3 comprises 16 residues. The germline V gene has CDR1 MNHNS and CDR2 SASEGT. In addition, the sample was reused for a study of T cells in Graves' hyperthyroidism and ophthalmopathy.

The TCR was taken from a woman aged 18-30 years with Graves disease. Source: peripheral blood mononuclear cells (PBMCs), taken at new diagnosis, from a patient treated with antithyroid drugs. The gene calls are TRBV6-1 and TRBJ2-1; 7 positions agree with TRBD2. DNA for the CDR3: TGTGCCAGCAGTGACCTTCCGGGAGGTCCCTACAATGAGCAGTTCTTC. This gives the protein CASSDLPGGPYNEQFF.